Below, one T cell receptor beta chain is given with its context. Its antigen remains unidentified. These data belong to a study of cytomegalovirus exposure and HLA in healthy donors. Whole-study results and caveats: Subsequent analysis revealed that first-cohort TCR clusters tended to co-occur in the 130 or so validation repertoires. Most TCR sequences proved rare, with some public TCRs found in many donors. The authors listed approximately 160 TCR beta chains as cytomegalovirus-associated.

Repertoires were generated with immunoSEQ multiplex PCR, while TCRdb's copy carries only in-frame clones and drops some. Of roughly 200,000 clones listed, 80% to 85% are singletons. The sequence derives from a woman between 18 and 29 years old in good health and CMV-seropositive. The material sequenced was PBMCs.

CDR3 sequence: CASSQGPGQGEEQYF. In nucleotides, the CDR3 is TGTGCCAGCAGCCAAGGACCGGGACAGGGTGAGGAGCAGTACTTC. The V gene is TRBV14, the J gene TRBJ2-7, with 9 bases that match TRBD1. The CDR3 covers 15 residues. The J segment lost 7 bases and the V segment lost 1 base, leaving 8 bases of the junction unmatched. CDR1 and CDR2 from the germline V gene are SGHDN and FVKESK.